Following are 13 T cell receptor beta chains from one sample sequenced in a study of PD-1 blockade in classical Hodgkin lymphoma. TCRdb's copy holds only in-frame clones and misses some; the assay was immunoSEQ multiplex PCR. The repertoire includes around 58,000 clones, roughly nine tenths of them detected once, and 7.5% to 10% sits in the top ten. Every patient was affected by relapse after autologous stem cell transplantation, while exposure to brentuximab vedotin was not uniform. The sample in question was peripheral blood mononuclear cells (PBMCs), obtained at baseline. These receptors all come from a human donor with classical Hodgkin lymphoma.

The CDR3 region has the DNA TGTGCCAGCAGCCCATCGGGAGAGGGTGCAGATACGCAGTATTTT. Residues: CASSPSGEGADTQYF. The gene calls are TRBV9 and TRBJ2-3; possible D gene TRBD2, 6 bases. Germline V lookup: CDR1 SGDLS, CDR2 YYNGEE. The CDR3 is made up of 15 amino acids. V was trimmed by 4 bases and J by 4 bases, leaving 16 bases between them.

This clone was recorded a few times. The chain carries TRBV5-1 and TRBJ1-6; D is unclear. The CDR3 is made up of 15 amino acids. V dropped 0 bases and J dropped 2 bases, with 6 bases sitting between them. Germline loops: CDR1 SGHRS, CDR2 YFSETQ. The CDR3 bases are TGCGCCAGCAGCTTGGTGACGGCCTATAATTCACCCCTCCACTTT. This gives the protein CASSLVTAYNSPLHF.

The genes are TRBV5-4 and TRBJ2-1; unclear D gene. The length of the CDR3 is 15 residues. The V gene lost 3 bases and the J gene lost 1 base, with 11 bases spanning the gap. CDR1 and CDR2 from the germline V gene are SGHNT and YYREEE (reference sequence). CDR3 loop: CASSSEVKSYNEQFF. DNA of the CDR3: TGTGCCAGCAGCTCCGAAGTTAAGTCCTACAATGAGCAGTTCTTC.

The chain links TRBV27 to TRBJ2-5; no firm D call. The germline V gene encodes CDR1 MNHEY and CDR2 SMNVEV (reference sequence). The length of the CDR3 is 17 residues. V was cut by 6 bases and J by 0 bases, with 20 bases left in between. In DNA form, the CDR3 reads TGTGCCAGCAGCGGTGAGCGTGCAGCTGGATACCAAGAGACCCAGTACTTC. It yields the protein CASSGERAAGYQETQYF.

The gene calls are TRBV20-1 and TRBJ2-7; D not resolved. Deletions cut 6 bases from V and 9 bases from J, with 9 bases between. The CDR3 runs to 9 residues. Germline CDR1 DFQATT, CDR2 SNEGSKA (reference sequence). The CDR3 is CSASPGQYF. The CDR3, as DNA: TGCAGTGCCTCGCCGGGGCAGTACTTC.

The J gene is TRBJ2-7, the V gene TRBV7-9; D might be TRBD1 (5 bases). There are 13 residues in the CDR3. Germline CDR1 and CDR2: SEHNR and FQNEAQ (reference sequence). The germline V and J ends were trimmed by 1 base and 2 bases, with 6 bases remaining between them. This CDR3 is CASSLEGPYEQYF. The CDR3 DNA reads TGTGCCAGCAGCTTAGAGGGGCCCTACGAGCAGTACTTC.

This sequence joins TRBV5-1 and TRBJ2-3; 14 bases match TRBD2. This CDR3 spans 17 amino acids. Germline CDR1 reads SGHRS; CDR2 reads YFSETQ. Trimming took 0 bases from V and 6 from J; bases not matched to a gene: 6. CDR3 sequence: CASSLGMTSGGADTQYF. The CDR3 DNA is TGCGCCAGCAGCTTGGGTATGACTAGCGGGGGGGCGGATACGCAGTATTTT. Full variable domain (rest looked up from reference TRBV5-1 and TRBJ2-3): KAGVTQTPRYLIKTRGQQVTLSCSPISGHRSVSWYQQTPGQGLQFLFEYFSETQRNKGNFPGRFSGRQFSNSRSEMNVSTLELGDSALYLCASSLGMTSGGADTQYFGPGTRLTVL.

This chain joins TRBV9 and TRBJ2-1, with 7 bases fitting TRBD2. The CDR3 runs to 13 residues. The J segment lost 15 bases and the V segment lost 0 bases, leaving 9 bases of the junction unmatched. Germline assignment: CDR1 SGDLS and CDR2 YYNGEE. DNA for the CDR3: TGTGCCAGCAGCGTAGCTCCGGGCGGGAGCGGGTTCTTC. Encoded protein: CASSVAPGGSGFF.

The CDR3: CASSLGVVNTQYF. The DNA for the CDR3 is TGTGCCAGCAGCTTAGGGGTGGTAAACACGCAGTATTTT. The chain is built from TRBV7-2 and TRBJ2-3; no definite D call. The CDR3 is made up of 13 amino acids. Germline values: CDR1 SGHTA, CDR2 FQGNSA. Trimming shortened V by 1 base and J by 9 bases, and 11 bases separated the two germline ends. Variable domain in full (rest from reference TRBV7-2 and TRBJ2-3): GAGVSQSPSNKVTEKGKDVELRCDPISGHTALYWYRQSLGQGLEFLIYFQGNSAPDKSGLPSDRFSAERTGGSVSTLTIQRTQQEDSAVYLCASSLGVVNTQYFGPGTRLTVL.

This rearrangement joins TRBV2 to TRBJ2-3; possibly TRBD1 for D (5 bases). V was trimmed by 2 bases and J by 4 bases, leaving 7 bases between them. This CDR3 is built from 13 residues. The V gene's germline CDR1 is SNHLY and CDR2 FYNNEI. DNA of the CDR3: TGTGCCAGCAGTGAACAGGGCCCAGATACGCAGTATTTT. Translating gives CASSEQGPDTQYF.

The chain combines TRBV30 with TRBJ1-5, with D maybe TRBD1 (5 bases). The CDR3 length is 13 residues. Germline lookup yields CDR1 GTSNPN and CDR2 SVGIG (reference sequence). Trimming pared 4 bases from V and 6 bases from J, leaving 13 bases between. The CDR3 is CAWTKKGSQPQHF. The CDR3 DNA is TGTGCCTGGACCAAAAAGGGGTCTCAGCCCCAGCATTTT. Complete variable domain (other parts from reference TRBV30 and TRBJ1-5): SQTIHQWPATLVQPVGSPLSLECTVEGTSNPNLYWYRQAAGRGLQLLFYSVGIGQISSEVPQNLSASRPQDRQFILSSKKLLLSDSGFYLCAWTKKGSQPQHFGDGTRLSIL.

CDR3: CASRMKRTGAHEQFF. Written as DNA, the CDR3 is TGTGCCAGCAGAATGAAGAGGACAGGGGCTCATGAGCAGTTCTTC. The chain combines TRBV27 with TRBJ2-1; 9 bases line up with TRBD1. The CDR3 has 15 amino acids. Germline CDR1 is MNHEY and CDR2 is SMNVEV (reference sequence). Trimming took 6 bases from V and 8 from J; bases not matched to a gene: 11.

The chain uses TRBV29-1 and TRBJ2-3; no clear D gene. The CDR3 is made up of 16 amino acids. The V end was cut by 0 bases, the J end by 1 base, with 14 bases between. The germline V gene encodes CDR1 SQVTM and CDR2 ANQGSEA. The CDR3 DNA reads as TGCAGCGTTGAAGACCCCAGGCCCATTGGCACAGATACGCAGTATTTT. Translated: CSVEDPRPIGTDTQYF.